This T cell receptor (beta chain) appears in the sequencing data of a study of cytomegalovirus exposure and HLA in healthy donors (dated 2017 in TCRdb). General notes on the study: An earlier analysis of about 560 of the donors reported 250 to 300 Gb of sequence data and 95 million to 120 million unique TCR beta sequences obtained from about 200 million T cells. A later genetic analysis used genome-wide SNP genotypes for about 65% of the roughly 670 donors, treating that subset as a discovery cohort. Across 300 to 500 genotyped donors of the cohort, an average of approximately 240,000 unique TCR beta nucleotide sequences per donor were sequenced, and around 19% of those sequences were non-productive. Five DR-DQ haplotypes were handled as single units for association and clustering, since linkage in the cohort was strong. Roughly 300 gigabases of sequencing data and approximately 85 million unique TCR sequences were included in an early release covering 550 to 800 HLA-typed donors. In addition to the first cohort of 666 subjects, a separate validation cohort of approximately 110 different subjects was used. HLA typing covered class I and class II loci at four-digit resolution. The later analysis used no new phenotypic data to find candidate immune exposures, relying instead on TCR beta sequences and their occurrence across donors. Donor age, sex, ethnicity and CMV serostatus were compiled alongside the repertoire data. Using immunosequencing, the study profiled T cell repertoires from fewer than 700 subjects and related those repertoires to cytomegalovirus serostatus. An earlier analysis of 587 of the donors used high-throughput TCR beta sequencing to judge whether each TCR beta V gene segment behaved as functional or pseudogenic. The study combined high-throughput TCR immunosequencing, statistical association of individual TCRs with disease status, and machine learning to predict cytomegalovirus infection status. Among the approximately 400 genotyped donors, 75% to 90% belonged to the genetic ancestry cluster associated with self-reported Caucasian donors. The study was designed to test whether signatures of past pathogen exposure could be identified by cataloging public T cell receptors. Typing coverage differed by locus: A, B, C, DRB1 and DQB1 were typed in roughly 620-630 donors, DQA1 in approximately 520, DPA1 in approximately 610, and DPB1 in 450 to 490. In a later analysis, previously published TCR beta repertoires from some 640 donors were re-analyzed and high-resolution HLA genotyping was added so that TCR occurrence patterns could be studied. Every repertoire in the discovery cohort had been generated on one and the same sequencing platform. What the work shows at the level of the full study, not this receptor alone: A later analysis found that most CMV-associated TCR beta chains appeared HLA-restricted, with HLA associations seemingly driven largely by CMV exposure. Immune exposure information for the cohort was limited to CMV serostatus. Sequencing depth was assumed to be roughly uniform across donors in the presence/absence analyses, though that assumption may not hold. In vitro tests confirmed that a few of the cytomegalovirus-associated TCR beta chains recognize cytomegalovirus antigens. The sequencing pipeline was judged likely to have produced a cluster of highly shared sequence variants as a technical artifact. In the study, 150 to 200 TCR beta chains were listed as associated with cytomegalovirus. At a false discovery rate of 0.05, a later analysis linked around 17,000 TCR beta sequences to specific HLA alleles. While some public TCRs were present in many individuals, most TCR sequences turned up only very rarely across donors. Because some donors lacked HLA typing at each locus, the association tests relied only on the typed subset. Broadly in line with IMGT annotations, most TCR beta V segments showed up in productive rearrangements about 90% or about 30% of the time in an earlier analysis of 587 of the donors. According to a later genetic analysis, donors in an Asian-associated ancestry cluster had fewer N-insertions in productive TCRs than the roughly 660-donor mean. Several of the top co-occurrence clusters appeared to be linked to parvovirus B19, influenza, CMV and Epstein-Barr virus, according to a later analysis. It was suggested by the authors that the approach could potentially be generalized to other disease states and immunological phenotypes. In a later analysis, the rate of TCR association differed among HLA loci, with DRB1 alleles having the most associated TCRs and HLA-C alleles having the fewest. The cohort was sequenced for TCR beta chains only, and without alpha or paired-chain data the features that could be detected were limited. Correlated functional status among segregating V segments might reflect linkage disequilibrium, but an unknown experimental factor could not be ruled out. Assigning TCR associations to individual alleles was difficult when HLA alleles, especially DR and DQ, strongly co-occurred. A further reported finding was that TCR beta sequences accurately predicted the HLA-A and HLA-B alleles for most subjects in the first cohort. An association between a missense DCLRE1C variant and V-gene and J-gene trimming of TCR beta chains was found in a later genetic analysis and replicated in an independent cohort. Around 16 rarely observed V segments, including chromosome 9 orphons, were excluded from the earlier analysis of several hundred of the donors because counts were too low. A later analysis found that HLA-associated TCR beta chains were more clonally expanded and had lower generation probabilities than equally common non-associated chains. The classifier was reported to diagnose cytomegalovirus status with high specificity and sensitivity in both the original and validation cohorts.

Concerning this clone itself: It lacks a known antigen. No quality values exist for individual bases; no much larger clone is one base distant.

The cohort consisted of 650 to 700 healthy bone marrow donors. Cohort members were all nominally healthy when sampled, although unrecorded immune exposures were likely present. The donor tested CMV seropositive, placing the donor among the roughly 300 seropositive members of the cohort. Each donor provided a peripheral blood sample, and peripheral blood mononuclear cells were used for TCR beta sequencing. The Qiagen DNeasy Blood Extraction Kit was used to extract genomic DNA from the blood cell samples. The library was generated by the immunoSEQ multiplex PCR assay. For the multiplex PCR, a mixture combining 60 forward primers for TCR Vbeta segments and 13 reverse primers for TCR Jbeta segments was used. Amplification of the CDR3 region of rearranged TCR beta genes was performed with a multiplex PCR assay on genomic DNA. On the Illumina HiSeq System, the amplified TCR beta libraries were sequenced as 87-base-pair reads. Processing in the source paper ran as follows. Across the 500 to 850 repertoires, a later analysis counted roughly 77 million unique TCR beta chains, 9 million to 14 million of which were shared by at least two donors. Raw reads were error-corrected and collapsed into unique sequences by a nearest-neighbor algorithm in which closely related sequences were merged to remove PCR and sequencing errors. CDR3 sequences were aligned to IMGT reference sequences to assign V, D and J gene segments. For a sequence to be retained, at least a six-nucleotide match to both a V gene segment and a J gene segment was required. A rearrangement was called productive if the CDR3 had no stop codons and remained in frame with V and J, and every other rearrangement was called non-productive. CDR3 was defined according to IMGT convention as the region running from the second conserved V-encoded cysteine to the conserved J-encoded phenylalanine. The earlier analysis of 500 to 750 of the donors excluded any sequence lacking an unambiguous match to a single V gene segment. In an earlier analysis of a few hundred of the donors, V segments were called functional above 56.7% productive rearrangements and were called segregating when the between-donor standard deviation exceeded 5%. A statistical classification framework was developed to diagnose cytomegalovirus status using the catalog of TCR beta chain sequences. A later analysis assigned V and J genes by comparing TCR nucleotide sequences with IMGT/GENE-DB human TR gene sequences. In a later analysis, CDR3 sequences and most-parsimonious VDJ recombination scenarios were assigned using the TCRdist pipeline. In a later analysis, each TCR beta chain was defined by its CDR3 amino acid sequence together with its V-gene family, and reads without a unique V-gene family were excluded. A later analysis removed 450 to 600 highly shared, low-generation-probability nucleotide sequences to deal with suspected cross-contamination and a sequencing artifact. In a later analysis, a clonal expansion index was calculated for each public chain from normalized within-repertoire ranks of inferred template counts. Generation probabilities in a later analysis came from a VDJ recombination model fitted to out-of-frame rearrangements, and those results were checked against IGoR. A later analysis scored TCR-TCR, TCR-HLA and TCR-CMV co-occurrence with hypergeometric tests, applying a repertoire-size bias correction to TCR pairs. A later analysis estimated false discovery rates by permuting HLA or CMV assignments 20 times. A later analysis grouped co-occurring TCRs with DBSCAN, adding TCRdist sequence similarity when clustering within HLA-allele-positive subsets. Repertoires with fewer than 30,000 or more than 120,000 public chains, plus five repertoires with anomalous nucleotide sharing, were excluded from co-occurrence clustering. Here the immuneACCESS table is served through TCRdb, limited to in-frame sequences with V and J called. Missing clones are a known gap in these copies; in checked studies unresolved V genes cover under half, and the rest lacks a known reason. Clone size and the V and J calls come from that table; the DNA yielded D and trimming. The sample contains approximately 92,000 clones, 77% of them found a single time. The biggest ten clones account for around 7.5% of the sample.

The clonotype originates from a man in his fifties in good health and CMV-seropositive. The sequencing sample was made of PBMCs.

The CDR3 reads as follows: CASSQHRGGTETQYF. The nucleotide sequence is TGCGCCAGCAGCCAGCATCGGGGGGGGACGGAGACCCAGTACTTC. The chain uses TRBV4-3 and TRBJ2-5; TRBD2 lines up with 8 middle nucleotides. Trimming takes 3 bases off V and 5 bases off J; junction bases not matched to a gene: 8. CDR3 length: 15 amino acids, cysteine to phenylalanine. The retained sequence is limited to the CDR3, 45 bases, with the frame set at the first base. The CDR1 and CDR2 encoded by the germline V gene are LGHNA and YSLEER.